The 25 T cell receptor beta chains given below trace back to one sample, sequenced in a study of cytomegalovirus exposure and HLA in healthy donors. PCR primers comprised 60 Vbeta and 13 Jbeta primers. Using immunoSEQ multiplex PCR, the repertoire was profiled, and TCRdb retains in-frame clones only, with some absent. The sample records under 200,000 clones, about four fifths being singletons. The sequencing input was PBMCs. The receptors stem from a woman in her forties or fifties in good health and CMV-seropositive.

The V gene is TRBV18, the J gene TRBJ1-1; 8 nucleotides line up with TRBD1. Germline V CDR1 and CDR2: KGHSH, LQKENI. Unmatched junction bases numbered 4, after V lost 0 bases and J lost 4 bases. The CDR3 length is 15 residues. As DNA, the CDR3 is TGTGCCAGCTCACCACCGACAGGGGCCATCACTGAAGCTTTCTTT. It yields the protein CASSPPTGAITEAFF.

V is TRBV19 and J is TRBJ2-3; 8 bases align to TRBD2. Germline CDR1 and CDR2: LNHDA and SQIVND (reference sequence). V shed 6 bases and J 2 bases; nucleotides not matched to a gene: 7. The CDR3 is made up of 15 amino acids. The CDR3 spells CASSPSSGFTDTQYF. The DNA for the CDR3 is TGTGCCAGTAGCCCATCTAGCGGGTTCACAGATACGCAGTATTTT.

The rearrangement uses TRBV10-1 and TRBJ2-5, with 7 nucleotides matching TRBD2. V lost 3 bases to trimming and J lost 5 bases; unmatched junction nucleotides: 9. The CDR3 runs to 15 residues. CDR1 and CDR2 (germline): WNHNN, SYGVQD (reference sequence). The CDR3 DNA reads TGCGCCAGCAGTGAAAATGCGGGAGTGGGTGAGACCCAGTACTTC. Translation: CASSENAGVGETQYF.

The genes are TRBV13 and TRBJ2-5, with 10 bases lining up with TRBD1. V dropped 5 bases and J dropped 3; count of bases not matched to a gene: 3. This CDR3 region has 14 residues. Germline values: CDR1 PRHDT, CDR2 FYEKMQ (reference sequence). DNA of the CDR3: TGTGCCAGCAGCCTTGGGACAGGGGAAGAGACCCAGTACTTC. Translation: CASSLGTGEETQYF.

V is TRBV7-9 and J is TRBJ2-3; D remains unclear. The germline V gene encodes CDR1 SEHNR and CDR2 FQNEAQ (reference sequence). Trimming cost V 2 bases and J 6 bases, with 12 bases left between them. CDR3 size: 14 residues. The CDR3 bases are TGTGCCAGCAGCTTACCCGGGTCCGTCGATACGCAGTATTTT. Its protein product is CASSLPGSVDTQYF.

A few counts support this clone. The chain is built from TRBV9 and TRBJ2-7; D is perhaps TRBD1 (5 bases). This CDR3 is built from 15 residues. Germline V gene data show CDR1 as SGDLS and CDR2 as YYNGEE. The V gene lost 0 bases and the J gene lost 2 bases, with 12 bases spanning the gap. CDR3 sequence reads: CASSVVWGRAYEQYF. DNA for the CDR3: TGTGCCAGCAGCGTAGTCTGGGGCAGGGCCTACGAGCAGTACTTC.

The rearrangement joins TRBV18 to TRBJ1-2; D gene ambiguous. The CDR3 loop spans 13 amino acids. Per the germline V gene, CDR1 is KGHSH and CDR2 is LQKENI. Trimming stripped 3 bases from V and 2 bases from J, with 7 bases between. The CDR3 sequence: CASSPDKNYGYTF. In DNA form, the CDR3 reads TGTGCCAGCTCACCTGACAAGAACTATGGCTACACCTTC.

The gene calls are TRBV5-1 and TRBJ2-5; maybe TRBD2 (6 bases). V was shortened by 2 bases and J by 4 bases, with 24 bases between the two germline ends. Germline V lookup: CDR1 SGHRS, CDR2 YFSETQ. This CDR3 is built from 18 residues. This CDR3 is CASSLGAHGGTVGETQYF. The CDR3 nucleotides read TGCGCCAGCAGCTTAGGCGCTCACGGGGGAACAGTGGGAGAGACCCAGTACTTC.

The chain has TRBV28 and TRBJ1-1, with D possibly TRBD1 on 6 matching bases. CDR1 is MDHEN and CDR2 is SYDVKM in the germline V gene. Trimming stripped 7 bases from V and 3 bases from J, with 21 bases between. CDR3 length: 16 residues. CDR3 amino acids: CASTIPQGRGDTEAFF. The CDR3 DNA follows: TGTGCCAGCACCATACCACAGGGAAGGGGTGACACTGAAGCTTTCTTT.

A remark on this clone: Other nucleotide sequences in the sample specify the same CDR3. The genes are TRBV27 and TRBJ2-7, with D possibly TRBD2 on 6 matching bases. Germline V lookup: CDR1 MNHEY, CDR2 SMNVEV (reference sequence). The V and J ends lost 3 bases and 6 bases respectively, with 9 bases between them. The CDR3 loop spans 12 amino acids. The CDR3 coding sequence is TGTGCCAGCAGTTTTACCGGGGGCGAGCAGTACTTC. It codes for CASSFTGGEQYF.

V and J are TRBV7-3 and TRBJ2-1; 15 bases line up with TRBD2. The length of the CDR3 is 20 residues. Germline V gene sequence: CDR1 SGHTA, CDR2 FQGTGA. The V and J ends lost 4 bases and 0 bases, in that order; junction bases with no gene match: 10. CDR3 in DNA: TGTGCCAGCAGCTCCCCAACCGGGACTAGCGGGGGGAGCTCCTACAATGAGCAGTTCTTC. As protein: CASSSPTGTSGGSSYNEQFF.

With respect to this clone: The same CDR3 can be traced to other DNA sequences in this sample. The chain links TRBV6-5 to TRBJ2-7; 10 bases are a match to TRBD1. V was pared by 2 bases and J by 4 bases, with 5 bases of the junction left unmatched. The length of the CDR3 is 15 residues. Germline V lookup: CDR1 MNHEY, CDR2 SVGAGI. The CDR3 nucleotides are TGTGCCAGCAGTTACCGGGACAGGGGAGCGTACGAGCAGTACTTC. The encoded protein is CASSYRDRGAYEQYF.

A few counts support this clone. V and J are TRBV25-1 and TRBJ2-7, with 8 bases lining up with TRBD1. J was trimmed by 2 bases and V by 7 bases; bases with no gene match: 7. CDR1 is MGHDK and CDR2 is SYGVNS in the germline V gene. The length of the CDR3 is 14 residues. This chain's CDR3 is CASKGQVPPYEQYF. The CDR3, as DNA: TGTGCCAGCAAGGGACAGGTGCCTCCCTACGAGCAGTACTTC.

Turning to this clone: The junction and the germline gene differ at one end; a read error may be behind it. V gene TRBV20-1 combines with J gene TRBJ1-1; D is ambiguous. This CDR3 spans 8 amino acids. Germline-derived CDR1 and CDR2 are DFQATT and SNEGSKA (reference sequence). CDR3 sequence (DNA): TGCAGTGTGAATGCCGTCAGTTTT. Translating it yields CSVNAVSF.

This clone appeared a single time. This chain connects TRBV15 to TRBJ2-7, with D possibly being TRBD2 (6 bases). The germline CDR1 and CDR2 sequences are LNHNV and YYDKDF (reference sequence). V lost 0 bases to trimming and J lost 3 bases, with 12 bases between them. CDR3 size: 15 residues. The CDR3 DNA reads TGTGCCACCAGCAGAGATCCGGGGGTCATCTACGAGCAGTACTTC. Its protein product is CATSRDPGVIYEQYF.

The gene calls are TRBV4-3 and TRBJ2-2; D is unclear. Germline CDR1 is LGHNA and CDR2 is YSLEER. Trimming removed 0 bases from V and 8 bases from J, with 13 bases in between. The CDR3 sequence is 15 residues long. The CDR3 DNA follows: TGCGCCAGCAGCCAAGATCCCACCCAACGGGGGGAGCTGTTTTTT. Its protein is CASSQDPTQRGELFF.

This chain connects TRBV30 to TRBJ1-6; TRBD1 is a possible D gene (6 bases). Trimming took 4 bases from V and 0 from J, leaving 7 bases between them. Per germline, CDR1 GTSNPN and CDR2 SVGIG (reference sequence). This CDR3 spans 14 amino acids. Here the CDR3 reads CAWKGDSYNSPLHF. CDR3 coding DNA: TGTGCCTGGAAGGGGGACTCCTATAATTCACCCCTCCACTTT.

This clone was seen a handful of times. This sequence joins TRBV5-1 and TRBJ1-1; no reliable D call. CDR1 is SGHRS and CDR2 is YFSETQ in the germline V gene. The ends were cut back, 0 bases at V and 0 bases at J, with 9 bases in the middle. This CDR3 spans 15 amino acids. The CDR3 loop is CASSLGLQMNTEAFF. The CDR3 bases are TGCGCCAGCAGCTTGGGGTTACAGATGAACACTGAAGCTTTCTTT.

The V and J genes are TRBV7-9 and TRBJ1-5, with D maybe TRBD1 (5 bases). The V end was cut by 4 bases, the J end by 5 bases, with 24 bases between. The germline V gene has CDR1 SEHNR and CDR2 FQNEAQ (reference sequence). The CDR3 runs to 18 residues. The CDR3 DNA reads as TGTGCCAGCAGCTGGGAACAGGTTTTAACCTCTGGGGATCAGCCCCAGCATTTT. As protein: CASSWEQVLTSGDQPQHF.

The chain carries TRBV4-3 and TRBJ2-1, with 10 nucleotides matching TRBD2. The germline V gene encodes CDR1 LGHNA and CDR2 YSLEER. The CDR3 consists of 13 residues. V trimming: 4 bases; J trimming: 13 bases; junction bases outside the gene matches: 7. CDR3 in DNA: TGCGCCAGCAGCCGGGAACTAGCGGGGTCCCAGTTCTTC. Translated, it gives CASSRELAGSQFF.

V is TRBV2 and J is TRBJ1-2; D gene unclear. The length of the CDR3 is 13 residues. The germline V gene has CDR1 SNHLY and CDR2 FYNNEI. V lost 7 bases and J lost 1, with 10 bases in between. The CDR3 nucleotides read TGTGCCAGCAAGGACGGGAGTAACTATGGCTACACCTTC. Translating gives CASKDGSNYGYTF.

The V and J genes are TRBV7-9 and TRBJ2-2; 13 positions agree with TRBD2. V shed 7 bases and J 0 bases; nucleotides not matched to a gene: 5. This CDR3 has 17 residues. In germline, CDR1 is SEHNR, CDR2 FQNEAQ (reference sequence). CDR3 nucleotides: TGTGCCAGCATCATGGGGACTAGCGGGGCGAACACCGGGGAGCTGTTTTTT. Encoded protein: CASIMGTSGANTGELFF. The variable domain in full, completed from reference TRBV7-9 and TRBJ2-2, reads DTGVSQNPRHKITKRGQNVTFRCDPISEHNRLYWYRQTLGQGPEFLTYFQNEAQLEKSRLLSDRFSAERPKGSFSTLEIQRTEQGDSAMYLCASIMGTSGANTGELFFGEGSRLTVL.

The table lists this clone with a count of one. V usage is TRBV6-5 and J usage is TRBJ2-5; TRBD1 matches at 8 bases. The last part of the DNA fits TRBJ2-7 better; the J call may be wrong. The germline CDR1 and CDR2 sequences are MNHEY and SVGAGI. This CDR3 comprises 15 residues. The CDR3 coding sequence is TGTGCCAGCAGTTACAAAGGACAGGGCTCCTACGAGCAGTACTTC. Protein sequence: CASSYKGQGSYEQYF.

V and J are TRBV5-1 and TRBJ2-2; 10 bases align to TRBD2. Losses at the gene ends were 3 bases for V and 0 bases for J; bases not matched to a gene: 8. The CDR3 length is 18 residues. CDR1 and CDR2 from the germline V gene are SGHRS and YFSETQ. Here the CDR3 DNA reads TGCGCCAGCAGCTGGGGGATAACTAGCGGGGCGAACACCGGGGAGCTGTTTTTT. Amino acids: CASSWGITSGANTGELFF.

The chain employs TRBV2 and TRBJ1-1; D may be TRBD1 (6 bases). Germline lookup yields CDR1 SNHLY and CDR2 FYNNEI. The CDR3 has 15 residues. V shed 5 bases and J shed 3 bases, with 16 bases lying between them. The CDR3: CASSIPPGVHTEAFF. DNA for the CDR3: TGTGCCAGCAGTATACCCCCAGGGGTACACACTGAAGCTTTCTTT.